The present T cell receptor (beta chain) was sequenced within a study of identical twins. Study outcomes and limitations: The same donors were not followed; conclusions instead depended on cross-sectional statistical analysis.

In its sample, this clonotype was seen many times. No antigen is known for it. Everyone who gave samples was a healthy Caucasian. In germline, CDR1 is SGHRS, CDR2 YFSETQ. This CDR3 has 15 residues. Trimming took 4 bases from V and 7 from J; bases not matched to a gene: 10. Each cDNA held unique molecular identifiers, and template switching gave it a universal primer site. Each CDR3 protein is one row after TCRdb ran MiXCR on the 5' RACE reads. The sample consists of hundreds of thousands of distinct CDR3 sequences, less than 7% of them appearing once. The chain couples TRBV5-1 to TRBJ2-1; 8 bases fit TRBD2. The sequencing input was naive T cells sorted from blood. The receptor comes from a man younger than 30 in good health. Here the CDR3 DNA reads TGCGCCAGCAGCCGCAGCGGGAGTGCGGGGAATGAGCAGTTCTTC. It translates to CASSRSGSAGNEQFF.